This TCR beta chain originates from a study of post-analysis software for immune sequencing data. Study-wide background: The study covered relapsing-remitting, secondary progressive and progressive-relapsing courses of multiple sclerosis. Study outcomes and limitations: Significantly lower normalized Chao1 diversity was found in patients with multiple sclerosis relative to controls. Co-batched samples clustered tightly together by F measure. Relative to controls, patients had five TRBV segments at higher frequency, with TRBV5-6, TRBV5-1 and TRBV20-1 among these.

Turning to this clonotype: What it binds is not known.

Trimming removed 6 bases from V and 7 bases from J, with 19 bases in between. CDR3 size: 13 residues. Germline CDR1 is SQVTM and CDR2 is ANQGSEA. TCR beta libraries were prepared from cDNA with unique molecular identifiers. Input populations of about 1 to 11 million T cells gave rise to around 480,000 cDNA molecules. TCRdb called the PCR reads again in MiXCR, with one record for every CDR3 protein. The sample lists 450,000 to 700,000 distinct CDR3 sequences, roughly 45% occurring once. This receptor was taken from a girl between 5 and 17 years old with multiple sclerosis. The chain employs TRBV29-1 and TRBJ2-7, with D tentatively TRBD1 (6 bases). The sequenced sample was blood. CDR3 loop: CSVSRDTAMEQYF. CDR3 sequence (DNA): TGCAGCGTCTCTCGGGACACGGCGATGGAGCAGTACTTC.